These 14 T cell receptor beta chains came from one sample sequenced in a study of blood T cell repertoires in COVID-19. Measured with immunoSEQ multiplex PCR; TCRdb has only the in-frame clones, and not every one. The sample lists a few hundred thousand clones, over 85% occurring once. The source material was peripheral blood. Every receptor here comes from a woman in her 30s with COVID-19, enrolled during active disease.

This chain uses TRBV19 with TRBJ2-1, with 9 bases identical to TRBD2. The CDR3 contains 14 residues. Germline CDR1 reads LNHDA; CDR2 reads SQIVND (reference sequence). With 6 bases clipped from V and 4 bases from J, the junction kept 4 bases outside the gene matches. For the CDR3, the DNA is TGTGCCAGTAGCCGGGGACTAGCTTACAATGAGCAGTTCTTC. Its translation: CASSRGLAYNEQFF.

V is TRBV18 and J is TRBJ1-5; 10 nucleotides agree with TRBD1. V shed 6 bases and J 2 bases; nucleotides not matched to a gene: 4. CDR3 length: 15 residues. Looked up from germline, CDR1 is KGHSH and CDR2 is LQKENI. As DNA, the CDR3 is TGTGCCAGCTCCCAAGGGACAGGGGGCAATCAGCCCCAGCATTTT. Its translation is CASSQGTGGNQPQHF.

This chain joins TRBV4-1 and TRBJ2-1; D remains unclear. The germline V and J ends were trimmed by 0 bases and 0 bases, with 6 bases remaining between them. The CDR3 contains 15 residues. In germline, CDR1 is MGHRA, CDR2 YSYEKL. The CDR3 DNA reads as TGCGCCAGCAGCCAAGATCGGAGCTCCTACAATGAGCAGTTCTTC. Amino acid sequence: CASSQDRSSYNEQFF.

The rearrangement joins TRBV28 to TRBJ1-6; D might be TRBD1 (6 bases). CDR3 size: 16 residues. Germline values: CDR1 MDHEN, CDR2 SYDVKM. V was cut by 1 base and J by 4 bases, with 11 bases left in between. The CDR3: CASSLFSDSYNSPLHF. CDR3 coding DNA: TGTGCCAGCAGTTTATTCTCGGACAGTTATAATTCACCCCTCCACTTT.

V gene TRBV3-1 (or the pseudogene TRBV3-2) combines with J gene TRBJ1-6; no clear D gene. Trimming cost V 4 bases and J 14 bases, with 15 bases left between them. Germline values: CDR1 LGHDT, CDR2 YNNKEL (reference sequence). This CDR3 is built from 13 residues. The CDR3 region has the DNA TGTGCCAGCAGCCCCCGGACTCCATTAACCCTCCACTTT. Encoded protein: CASSPRTPLTLHF.

The chain uses TRBV27 and TRBJ1-5, with 12 bases lining up with TRBD1. CDR3 length equals 16 residues. Germline CDR1 reads MNHEY; CDR2 reads SMNVEV (reference sequence). Trimming at V came to 2 bases and at J to 2 bases, leaving 1 base not matched to a gene. The CDR3 here is CASSLGTGGGNQPQHF. The CDR3 DNA reads as TGTGCCAGCAGTTTAGGGACAGGGGGCGGCAATCAGCCCCAGCATTTT.

The rearrangement joins TRBV30 to TRBJ1-1, with 10 bases aligning to TRBD1. Germline values: CDR1 GTSNPN, CDR2 SVGIG (reference sequence). The CDR3 totals 14 residues. Trimming at V came to 2 bases and at J to 7 bases, leaving 7 bases not matched to a gene. CDR3 in DNA: TGTGCCTGGAGTAAGGACAGGGGGATTAGTGAAGCTTTCTTT. It is translated as CAWSKDRGISEAFF. Supplemented by reference TRBV30 and TRBJ1-1, the full variable domain reads SQTIHQWPATLVQPVGSPLSLECTVEGTSNPNLYWYRQAAGRGLQLLFYSVGIGQISSEVPQNLSASRPQDRQFILSSKKLLLSDSGFYLCAWSKDRGISEAFFGQGTRLTVV.

The CDR3 reads CASSHYRNPDEQYF. In nucleotides, the CDR3 is TGTGCCAGCAGCCATTACAGGAACCCAGACGAGCAGTACTTC. The J gene is TRBJ2-7, the V gene TRBV13; a possible D gene is TRBD1 (5 bases). V was shortened by 5 bases and J by 5 bases, with 16 bases between the two germline ends. The germline gives CDR1 PRHDT, CDR2 FYEKMQ (reference sequence). This CDR3 is 14 amino acids long.

The rearrangement uses TRBV6-5 and TRBJ1-2; a weak D match, TRBD1 (5 bases). CDR1 MNHEY and CDR2 SVGAGI come from the germline V gene. This CDR3 contains 15 residues. The ends were cut back, 7 bases at V and 4 bases at J, with 19 bases in the middle. The CDR3 DNA follows: TGTGCCAGCATTCCCACGGGGGTCGTTCCCTATGGCTACACCTTC. Translating gives CASIPTGVVPYGYTF.

The V call is TRBV7-2, the J call TRBJ2-3, with TRBD2 identical over 8 bases. The CDR3 has 15 amino acids. In germline, CDR1 is SGHTA, CDR2 FQGNSA. The junction had 6 bases not matched to a gene; V was cut back by 5 bases and J by 2 bases. This CDR3 is CASSPWTSITDTQYF. The CDR3 DNA reads as TGTGCCAGCAGCCCCTGGACTAGCATCACAGATACGCAGTATTTT.

The table lists this clone with a few counts. Here the CDR3 reads CASSPGTGYYNEQFF. CDR3 nucleotides: TGCGCCAGCAGCCCGGGGACAGGGTATTACAATGAGCAGTTCTTC. The J gene is TRBJ2-1, the V gene TRBV5-1; the match to TRBD1 covers 9 bases. The CDR3 has 15 residues. Germline-derived CDR1 and CDR2 are SGHRS and YFSETQ. Unmatched junction bases numbered 6, after V lost 4 bases and J lost 4 bases.

The genes are TRBV4-1 and TRBJ1-4; D is unresolved. Germline loops: CDR1 MGHRA, CDR2 YSYEKL. This CDR3 spans 15 amino acids. Trimming stripped 2 bases from V and 14 bases from J, with 21 bases between. The DNA for the CDR3 is TGCGCCAGCAGCCAAATCGATGCCAGGACTCCCTATCTGTTTTTT. As protein: CASSQIDARTPYLFF.

The chain combines TRBV14 with TRBJ2-5; TRBD1 matches 7 bases. The CDR3 extends over 16 amino acids. CDR1 and CDR2 (germline): SGHDN, FVKESK. J lost 4 bases, V lost 1 base, and 9 bases had no gene match. CDR3 in amino acids: CASSQVGGSPGETQYF. CDR3 DNA: TGTGCCAGCAGCCAAGTAGGGGGCTCCCCTGGAGAGACCCAGTACTTC.

V gene TRBV7-9 combines with J gene TRBJ1-1, with TRBD1 matching 7 bases. The CDR3 consists of 15 residues. The germline CDR1 and CDR2 sequences are SEHNR and FQNEAQ (reference sequence). The J segment lost 4 bases and the V segment lost 5 bases, leaving 10 bases of the junction unmatched. The CDR3 reads CASSTQTGRGTEAFF. DNA for the CDR3: TGTGCCAGCAGCACGCAGACAGGGCGGGGCACTGAAGCTTTCTTT.